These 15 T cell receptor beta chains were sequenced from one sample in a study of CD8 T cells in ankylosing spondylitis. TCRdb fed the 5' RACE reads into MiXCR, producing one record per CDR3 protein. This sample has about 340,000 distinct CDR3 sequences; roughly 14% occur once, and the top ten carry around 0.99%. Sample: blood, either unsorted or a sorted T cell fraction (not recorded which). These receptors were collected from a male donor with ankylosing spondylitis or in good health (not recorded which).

CDR3: CASSSRAETQYF. CDR3 nucleotides: TGCGCCAGCAGCTCCCGCGCCGAGACCCAGTACTTC. The rearrangement links TRBV5-1 to TRBJ2-5; unclear D gene. There are 12 residues in the CDR3. The V end lost 3 bases, the J end lost 5 bases, and 8 bases lay between the germline ends. The germline V gene encodes CDR1 SGHRS and CDR2 YFSETQ.

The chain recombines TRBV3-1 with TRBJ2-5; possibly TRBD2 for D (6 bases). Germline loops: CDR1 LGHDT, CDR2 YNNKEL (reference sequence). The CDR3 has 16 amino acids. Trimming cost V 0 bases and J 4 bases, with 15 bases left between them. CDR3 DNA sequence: TGTGCCAGCAGCCAAGAGTTAGCGGCCTTAGGAGAGACCCAGTACTTC. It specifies CASSQELAALGETQYF.

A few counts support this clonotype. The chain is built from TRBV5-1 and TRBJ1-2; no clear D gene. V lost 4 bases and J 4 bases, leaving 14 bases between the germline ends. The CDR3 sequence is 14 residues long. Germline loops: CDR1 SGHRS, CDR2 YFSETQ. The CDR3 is CASSIDPGSYGYTF. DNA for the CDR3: TGCGCCAGCAGCATCGACCCGGGCAGCTATGGCTACACCTTC.

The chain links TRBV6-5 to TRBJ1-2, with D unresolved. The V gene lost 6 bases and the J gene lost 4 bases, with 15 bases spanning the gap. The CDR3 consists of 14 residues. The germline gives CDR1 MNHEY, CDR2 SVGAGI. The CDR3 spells CASRLQYEGYGYTF. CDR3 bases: TGTGCCAGCAGACTCCAGTACGAGGGCTATGGCTACACCTTC.

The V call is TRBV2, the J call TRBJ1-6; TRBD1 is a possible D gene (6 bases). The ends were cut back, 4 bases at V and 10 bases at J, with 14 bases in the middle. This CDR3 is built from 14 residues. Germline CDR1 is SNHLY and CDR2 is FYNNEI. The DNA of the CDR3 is TGTGCCAGCAGTGTCGGACAGTTGGTGTCACCCCTCCACTTT. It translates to CASSVGQLVSPLHF.

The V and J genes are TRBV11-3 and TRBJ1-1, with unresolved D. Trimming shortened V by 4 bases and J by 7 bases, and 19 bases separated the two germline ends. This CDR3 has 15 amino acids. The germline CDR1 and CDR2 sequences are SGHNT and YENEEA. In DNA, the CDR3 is TGTGCCAGCAGCTCCAGAAACGGGGTTCGGGTTGAAGCTTTCTTT. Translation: CASSSRNGVRVEAFF.

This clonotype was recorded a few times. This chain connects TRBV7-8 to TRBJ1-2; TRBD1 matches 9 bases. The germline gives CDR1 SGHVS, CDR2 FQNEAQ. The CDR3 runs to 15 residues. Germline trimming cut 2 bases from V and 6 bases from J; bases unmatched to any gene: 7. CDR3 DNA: TGTGCCAGCAGCTTACTTCGCCGGACAGGGGATGGCTACACCTTC. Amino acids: CASSLLRRTGDGYTF. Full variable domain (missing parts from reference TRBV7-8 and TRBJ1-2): GAGVSQSPRYKVAKRGQDVALRCDPISGHVSLFWYQQALGQGPEFLTYFQNEAQLDKSGLPSDRFFAERPEGSVSTLKIQRTQQEDSAVYLCASSLLRRTGDGYTFGSGTRLTVV.

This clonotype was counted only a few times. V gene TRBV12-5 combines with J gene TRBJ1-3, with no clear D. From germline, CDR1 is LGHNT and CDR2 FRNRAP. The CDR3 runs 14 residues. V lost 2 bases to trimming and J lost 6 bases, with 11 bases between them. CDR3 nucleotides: TGTGCTAGTGGTTTGTCGACCGCTATAAACACCATATATTTT. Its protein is CASGLSTAINTIYF.

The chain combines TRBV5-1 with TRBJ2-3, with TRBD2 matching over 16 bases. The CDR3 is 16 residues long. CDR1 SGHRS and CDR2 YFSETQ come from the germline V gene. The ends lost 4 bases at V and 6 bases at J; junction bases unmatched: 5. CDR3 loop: CASSIGTSGREDTQYF. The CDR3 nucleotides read TGCGCCAGCAGCATCGGGACTAGCGGGAGGGAGGATACGCAGTATTTT.

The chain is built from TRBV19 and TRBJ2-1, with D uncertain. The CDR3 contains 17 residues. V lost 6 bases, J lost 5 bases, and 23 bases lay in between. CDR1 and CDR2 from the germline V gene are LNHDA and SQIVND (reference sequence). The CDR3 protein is CASSSLFGSALDNEQFF. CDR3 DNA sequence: TGTGCCAGTAGCTCACTTTTTGGTAGTGCCCTGGACAATGAGCAGTTCTTC.

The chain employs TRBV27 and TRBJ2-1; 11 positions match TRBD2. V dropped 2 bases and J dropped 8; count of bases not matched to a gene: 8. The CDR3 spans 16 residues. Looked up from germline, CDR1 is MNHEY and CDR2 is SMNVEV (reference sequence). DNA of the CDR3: TGTGCCAGCAGTTTACTCACTAGCGGGAGTTTCTATGAGCAGTTCTTC. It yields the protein CASSLLTSGSFYEQFF.

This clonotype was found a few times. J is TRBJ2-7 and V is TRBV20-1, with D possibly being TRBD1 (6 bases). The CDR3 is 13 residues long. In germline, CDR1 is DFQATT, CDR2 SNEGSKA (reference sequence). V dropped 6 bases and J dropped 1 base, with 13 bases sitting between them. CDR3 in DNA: TGCAGTGCCCCCATTAGGGGGTCCTACGAGCAGTACTTC. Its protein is CSAPIRGSYEQYF.

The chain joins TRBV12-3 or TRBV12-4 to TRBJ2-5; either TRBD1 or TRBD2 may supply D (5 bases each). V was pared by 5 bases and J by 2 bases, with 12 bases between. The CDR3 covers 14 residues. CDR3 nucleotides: TGTGCCAGCAGTCCAAGGGACGTACAAGAGACCCAGTACTTC. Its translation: CASSPRDVQETQYF.

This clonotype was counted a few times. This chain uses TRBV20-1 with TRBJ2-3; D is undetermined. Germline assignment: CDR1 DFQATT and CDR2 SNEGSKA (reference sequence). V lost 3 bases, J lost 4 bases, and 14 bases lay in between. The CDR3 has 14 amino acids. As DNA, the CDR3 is TGCAGTGCTAGTACCGGACCTAGGTCAGATACGCAGTATTTT. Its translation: CSASTGPRSDTQYF.

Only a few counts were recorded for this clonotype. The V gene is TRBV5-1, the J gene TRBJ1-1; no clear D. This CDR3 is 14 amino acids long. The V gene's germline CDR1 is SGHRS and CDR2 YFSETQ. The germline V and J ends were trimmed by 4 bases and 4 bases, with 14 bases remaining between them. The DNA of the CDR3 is TGCGCCAGCAGCCAACCTCCGGGGAGCACTGAAGCTTTCTTT. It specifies CASSQPPGSTEAFF.